This T cell receptor (beta chain) was captured by sequencing in a study of blood T cell repertoires in COVID-19. The CDR3 length is 14 residues. Germline loops: CDR1 MNHEY, CDR2 SVGEGT. V was cut by 2 bases and J by 4 bases, with 9 bases left in between. Libraries were prepared by immunoSEQ multiplex PCR; TCRdb keeps only in-frame clonotypes and omits some of them. The sample has hundreds of thousands of clones, 82% seen once; the top ten hold under 15%. This clone was seen only a few times. The chain carries TRBV6-2 or TRBV6-3 and TRBJ1-5; D gene unclear. Material for sequencing was peripheral blood. This sequence was found in a woman aged 55 to 70 with active or convalescent COVID-19. CDR3 in DNA: TGTGCCAGCAGTTACGCGCAGAGGAATCAGCCCCAGCATTTT. It encodes CASSYAQRNQPQHF.